This is a list of T cell receptor beta chains from one sample in a study of cytomegalovirus exposure and HLA in healthy donors. Only in-frame clones appear in the TCRdb table, and some are missing; sequencing was by immunoSEQ multiplex PCR. In the table there are roughly 110,000 clones, around 77% of which are singletons. What was sequenced was PBMCs. The receptors stem from a male donor in good health and CMV-seronegative. Each CDR3 is given with its conserved first and last residue. D genes are given only for firm matches. Clone size is shown for a subset of rows, as once, few, many or a class of expanded clone.

TRBD2 TRBJ2-3 TRBV11-3 NA CASSRVAGGSRDTQYF TGTGCCAGCAGTCGGGTGGCCGGCGGGAGCAGAGATACGCAGTATTTT
TRBD1 TRBJ2-3 TRBV19 NA CASSMFSGRGSDTDTQYF TGTGCCAGTAGTATGTTTTCGGGCAGGGGGTCTGACACAGATACGCAGTATTTT
TRBD1 TRBJ2-4 TRBV4-2 NA CASSHQPGQGSPLNIQYF TGTGCCAGCAGCCACCAACCGGGACAGGGAAGTCCCTTAAACATTCAGTACTTC
TRBD2 TRBJ2-2 TRBV7-9 NA CASSFVPGLVPGELFF TGTGCCAGCAGCTTCGTTCCGGGACTAGTTCCCGGGGAGCTGTTTTTT
NA TRBJ2-3 TRBV7-2 NA CASSPGWVSTDTQYF TGTGCCAGCAGCCCGGGGTGGGTAAGCACAGATACGCAGTATTTT
NA TRBJ2-7 TRBV4-1 few CASSRSMSSYEQYF TGCGCCAGCAGCCGGAGTATGAGCTCCTACGAGCAGTACTTC
TRBD1 TRBJ2-1 TRBV9 NA CATRGQGFF TGTGCCACTAGGGGACAGGGGTTCTTC
NA TRBJ1-4 TRBV27 NA CASSPGLTVPSNEKLFF TGTGCCAGCAGTCCGGGACTGACGGTCCCCAGCAATGAAAAACTGTTTTTT
TRBD1 TRBJ1-3 TRBV6-1 NA CASSEVGQGGNTIYF TGTGCCAGCTCCGAAGTGGGACAGGGTGGAAACACCATATATTTT
NA TRBJ2-3 TRBV6-6 NA CASSFSQALGRDTQYF TGTGCCAGCAGTTTTTCCCAAGCCCTTGGGAGAGATACGCAGTATTTT
TRBD1 TRBJ2-7 TRBV15 NA CATSREGQGAYEQYF TGTGCCACCAGCAGAGAGGGACAGGGAGCCTACGAGCAGTACTTC
TRBD2 TRBJ2-3 TRBV7-6 NA CASSSLGTSGSADTQYF TGTGCCAGCAGCAGTTTAGGGACTAGCGGGAGTGCAGATACGCAGTATTTT
TRBD1 TRBJ1-5 TRBV11-2 NA CASSLGTGGARQPQHF TGTGCCAGCAGCTTAGGAACAGGGGGCGCTCGACAGCCCCAGCATTTT
TRBD2 TRBJ2-7 TRBV7-8 NA CASSFRGSLYEQYF TGTGCCAGCAGCTTCCGCGGGAGTCTCTACGAGCAGTACTTC
TRBD2 TRBJ2-1 TRBV19 NA CASSQTSGSRHEQFF TGTGCCAGTAGTCAGACTAGCGGGAGTAGGCATGAGCAGTTCTTC
NA TRBJ2-7 TRBV11-3 few CASSLLSGALYEQYF TGTGCCAGCAGCTTACTTTCCGGAGCCCTCTACGAGCAGTACTTC
TRBD2 TRBJ2-2 TRBV6-6 NA CASSLGGITGELFF TGTGCCAGCAGTCTGGGAGGGATCACCGGGGAGCTGTTTTTT
NA TRBJ2-7 TRBV27 NA CASSSLESYEQYF TGTGCCAGCAGTTCCCTAGAGTCCTACGAGCAGTACTTC
TRBD1 TRBJ2-7 TRBV10-2 NA CASTQVDRGKYEQYF TGCGCCAGCACCCAGGTTGACAGGGGGAAATACGAGCAGTACTTC
NA TRBJ2-7 TRBV7-9 NA CASSLAMGGPGEQYF TGTGCCAGCAGCTTAGCGATGGGAGGCCCCGGCGAGCAGTACTTC